This TCR beta chain stems from a study of CD8 T cells in ankylosing spondylitis. Study-wide findings and caveats: Matched ankylosing spondylitis synovial fluid reportedly showed significant enrichment of disease-linked clones. A motif of eight or nine highly homologous TCR beta variants was seen as apparently characteristic of ankylosing spondylitis blood. Peripheral blood held disease-linked clones only at relatively low frequency, and these were CD8+.

TCRdb re-analysed the 5' RACE reads in MiXCR, keeping a single row per CDR3 protein. The profile covers about 340,000 distinct CDR3 sequences, with 20% appearing a single time and under 15% taken by the ten largest. The V end was cut by 0 bases, the J end by 7 bases, with 13 bases between. Germline values: CDR1 MGHRA, CDR2 YSYEKL. CDR3 length: 15 residues. Regarding this clonotype: The antigen is undetermined.

The chain links TRBV4-1 to TRBJ2-1; no definite D call. The sample was blood, either unsorted or a sorted T cell fraction (not recorded which). This receptor was obtained from a male donor with ankylosing spondylitis or in good health (not recorded which). For the CDR3, the DNA is TGCGCCAGCAGCCAAGATCCGTCCCTTGCTAATGAGCAGTTCTTC. It specifies CASSQDPSLANEQFF.